This T cell receptor (beta chain) was retrieved from a study of response to subunit inactivated influenza vaccine. Study observations and caveats: There was a suggestion from the authors that each seasonal influenza vaccination recruits few new T cells.

TCRdb reprocessed the RT-PCR reads via MiXCR and lists one record per CDR3 protein. The sample consists of roughly 460,000 distinct CDR3 sequences, around 9.9% of them appearing once. Turning to this clonotype: Its antigen is unknown.

CDR1 is SGHRS and CDR2 is YFSETQ in the germline V gene. Trimming took 2 bases from V and 7 from J; bases not matched to a gene: 5. The CDR3 spans 16 residues. J is TRBJ2-1 and V is TRBV5-1, with 14 nucleotides matching TRBD2. Specimen: PBMCs from blood, collected roughly 47 days after vaccination. This receptor was identified in a man aged 50 to 60 who received an inactivated influenza vaccine. The CDR3 DNA sequence: TGCGCCAGCAGCTTTACGGGACTAGCGGGAGATAATGAGCAGTTCTTC. This gives the protein CASSFTGLAGDNEQFF.